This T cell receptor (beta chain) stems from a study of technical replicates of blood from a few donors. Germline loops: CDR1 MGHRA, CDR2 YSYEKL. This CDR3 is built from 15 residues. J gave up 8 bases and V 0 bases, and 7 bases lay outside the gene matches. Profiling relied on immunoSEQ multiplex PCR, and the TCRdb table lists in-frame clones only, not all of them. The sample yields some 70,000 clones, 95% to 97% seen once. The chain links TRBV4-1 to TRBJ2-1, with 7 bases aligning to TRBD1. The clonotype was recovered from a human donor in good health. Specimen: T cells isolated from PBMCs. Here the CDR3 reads CASSQDRQGRDEQFF. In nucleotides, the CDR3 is TGCGCCAGCAGCCAAGATCGACAGGGACGGGATGAGCAGTTCTTC.